There are many counts of the clone carrying this T cell receptor beta chain. This CDR3 has 12 residues. The V end lost 3 bases, the J end lost 3 bases, and 6 bases lay between the germline ends. Germline V gene sequence: CDR1 SNHLY, CDR2 FYNNEI. This sample was taken from a study of T cells in Graves' hyperthyroidism and ophthalmopathy. Amplification targeted TCR beta CDR3 regions from RNA transcripts. HTBI primers were employed in a first-round RT-PCR of the TCR CDR3. TCRdb re-called the multiplex PCR reads through MiXCR, storing one row per CDR3 protein. Here the sample spans roughly 510,000 distinct CDR3 sequences, more than 20% being singletons.

This clonotype was obtained from a man younger than 35 with Graves' hyperthyroidism. The rearrangement joins TRBV2 to TRBJ2-7; D not resolved. Sequencing was carried out using blood. The DNA for the CDR3 is TGTGCCAGCAGTGACCAAAGCTACGAGCAGTACTTC. Translating it yields CASSDQSYEQYF.